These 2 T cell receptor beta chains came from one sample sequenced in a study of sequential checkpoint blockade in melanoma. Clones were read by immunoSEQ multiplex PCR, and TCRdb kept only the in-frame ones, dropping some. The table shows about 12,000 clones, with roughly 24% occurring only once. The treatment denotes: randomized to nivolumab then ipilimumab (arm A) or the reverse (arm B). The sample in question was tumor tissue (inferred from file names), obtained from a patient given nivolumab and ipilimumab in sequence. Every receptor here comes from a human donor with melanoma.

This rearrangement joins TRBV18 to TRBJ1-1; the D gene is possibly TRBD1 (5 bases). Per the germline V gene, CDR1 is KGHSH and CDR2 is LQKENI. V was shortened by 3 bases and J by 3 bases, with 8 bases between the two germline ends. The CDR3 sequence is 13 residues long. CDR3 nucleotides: TGTGCCAGCTCACCGGCGACAGACACTGAAGCTTTCTTT. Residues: CASSPATDTEAFF.

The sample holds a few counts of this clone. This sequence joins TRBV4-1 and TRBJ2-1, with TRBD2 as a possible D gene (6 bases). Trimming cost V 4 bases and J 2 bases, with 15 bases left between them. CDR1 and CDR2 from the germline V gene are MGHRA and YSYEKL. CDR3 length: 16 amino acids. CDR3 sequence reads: CASSPTPVAAYNEQFF. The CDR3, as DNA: TGCGCCAGCAGCCCGACCCCAGTAGCGGCCTACAATGAGCAGTTCTTC.